The 32 T cell receptor beta chains below come from one sample, sequenced in a study of blood T cell repertoires in COVID-19. Libraries were prepared by immunoSEQ multiplex PCR; TCRdb keeps only in-frame clonotypes and omits some of them. The table shows some 150,000 clones, with around nine tenths occurring only once. Sequenced sample: peripheral blood. The receptors here all came from a man younger than 35 with active or convalescent COVID-19.

The chain is built from TRBV27 and TRBJ1-5; perhaps TRBD1 as D (6 bases). The germline V gene encodes CDR1 MNHEY and CDR2 SMNVEV (reference sequence). The CDR3 length is 16 residues. Trimming left V 8 bases short and J 2 bases short, with 19 bases between. This chain's CDR3 is CASGPPPQGGNQPQHF. DNA for the CDR3: TGTGCCAGCGGACCTCCCCCACAGGGCGGCAATCAGCCCCAGCATTTT.

This clone was seen only once. The V and J genes are TRBV5-4 and TRBJ2-3, with 9 bases identical to TRBD2. Trimming cost V 2 bases and J 5 bases; bases outside gene matches: 6. The V gene's germline CDR1 is SGHNT and CDR2 YYREEE (reference sequence). CDR3 length: 15 residues. CDR3 residues: CASSFPTSGKDTQYF. CDR3 nucleotides: TGTGCCAGCAGCTTCCCGACTAGCGGAAAAGATACGCAGTATTTT.

The chain links TRBV2 to TRBJ2-3, with TRBD2 identical over 7 bases. Trimming removed 10 bases from V and 2 bases from J; junction bases left unmatched: 9. CDR1 is SNHLY, CDR2 FYNNEI, per germline. CDR3 length: 14 amino acids. The CDR3 DNA reads as TGTGCCACTCGGGCTAGCGGAAACACAGATACGCAGTATTTT. This encodes CATRASGNTDTQYF. The complete variable domain, with remaining parts taken from reference TRBV2 and TRBJ2-3, reads EPEVTQTPSHQVTQMGQEVILRCVPISNHLYFYWYRQILGQKVEFLVSFYNNEISEKSEIFDDQFSVERPDGSNFTLKIRSTKLEDSAMYFCATRASGNTDTQYFGPGTRLTVL.

This chain links TRBV5-1 with TRBJ2-5; no clear D. Germline CDR1 and CDR2: SGHRS and YFSETQ. The ends were cut back, 1 base at V and 3 bases at J, with 7 bases in the middle. The CDR3 is 13 residues long. In DNA, the CDR3 is TGCGCCAGCAGCTTGAGACAAGAAGAGACCCAGTACTTC. The encoded protein is CASSLRQEETQYF.

The chain carries TRBV27 and TRBJ1-6; D is unresolved. The germline CDR1 and CDR2 sequences are MNHEY and SMNVEV (reference sequence). The germline V and J ends were trimmed by 1 base and 5 bases, with 9 bases remaining between them. The CDR3 contains 15 residues. CDR3 nucleotide sequence: TGTGCCAGCAGTTTATACACGCTGGATAATTCACCCCTCCACTTT. Translation gives CASSLYTLDNSPLHF.

There are a few counts of this clone. This sequence joins TRBV10-3 and TRBJ2-1; 9 positions agree with TRBD2. V was clipped by 0 bases and J by 10 bases; unmatched bases: 7. Germline values: CDR1 ENHRY, CDR2 SYGVKD. The CDR3 loop spans 15 amino acids. The CDR3 loop is CAISESAGGPVEQFF. CDR3 bases: TGTGCCATCAGTGAGTCGGCGGGGGGGCCAGTAGAGCAGTTCTTC.

This clone was seen a single time. The gene calls are TRBV5-1 and TRBJ1-3; D call uncertain. V lost 2 bases and J lost 0, with 9 bases in between. The germline CDR1 and CDR2 sequences are SGHRS and YFSETQ. The CDR3 contains 15 residues. The CDR3 sequence is CASSFGGNSGNTIYF. CDR3 DNA: TGCGCCAGCAGCTTTGGAGGCAACTCTGGAAACACCATATATTTT.

The genes are TRBV28 and TRBJ1-5; 7 positions agree with TRBD1. Per germline, CDR1 MDHEN and CDR2 SYDVKM. V shed 2 bases and J 5 bases; nucleotides not matched to a gene: 6. The CDR3 runs 15 residues. The CDR3 bases are TGTGCCAGCAGTTTAGTAGACAGGGACGATCAGCCCCAGCATTTT. Protein: CASSLVDRDDQPQHF.

The CDR3 DNA is TGTGCCTGCGCGACAGGGATGAACACTGAAGCTTTCTTT. It encodes CACATGMNTEAFF. The chain couples TRBV30 to TRBJ1-1, with TRBD1 matching over 7 bases. Germline assignment: CDR1 GTSNPN and CDR2 SVGIG (reference sequence). The CDR3 is made up of 13 amino acids. J was trimmed by 0 bases and V by 6 bases; bases with no gene match: 4.

The chain uses TRBV30 and TRBJ2-1, with D unresolved. The CDR3 runs to 13 residues. V was cut by 0 bases and J by 7 bases, with 10 bases left in between. Germline V lookup: CDR1 GTSNPN, CDR2 SVGIG (reference sequence). The CDR3 bases are TGTGCCTGGAGTGTAATGGCCGTAAATGAGCAGTTCTTC. Translation gives CAWSVMAVNEQFF.

The DNA of the CDR3 is TGCGCCAGCAGCTATACGGGAACGGCGAACACTGAAGCTTTCTTT. It is translated as CASSYTGTANTEAFF. This chain joins TRBV5-1 and TRBJ1-1; no reliable D call. This CDR3 comprises 15 residues. Trimming removed 3 bases from V and 1 base from J, with 13 bases in between. Germline-derived CDR1 and CDR2 are SGHRS and YFSETQ.

DNA for the CDR3: TGTGCCAGCAGTTACAAGGGTAGCGGGTACGAGCAGTACTTC. Its translation: CASSYKGSGYEQYF. The V gene is TRBV6-5, the J gene TRBJ2-7; 7 bases fit TRBD2. Germline CDR1 is MNHEY and CDR2 is SVGAGI. V dropped 2 bases and J dropped 4; count of bases not matched to a gene: 5. The CDR3 sequence is 14 residues long.

The chain carries TRBV6-5 and TRBJ2-3; TRBD2 matches 13 bases. CDR1 is MNHEY, CDR2 SVGAGI, per germline. This CDR3 comprises 15 residues. V was clipped by 6 bases and J by 2 bases; unmatched bases: 2. The CDR3 reads CASRGLAGPTDTQYF. In DNA form, the CDR3 reads TGTGCCAGCAGGGGACTAGCGGGGCCCACAGATACGCAGTATTTT.

The J gene is TRBJ1-5, the V gene TRBV7-2; tentatively, D is TRBD1 (5 bases). Germline V gene lookup returns CDR1 SGHTA and CDR2 FQGNSA. This CDR3 is 15 amino acids long. V lost 2 bases and J lost 3, with 11 bases in between. This chain's CDR3 is CASSLLDSANQPQHF. CDR3 coding DNA: TGTGCCAGCAGCTTATTAGACAGTGCCAATCAGCCCCAGCATTTT.

The gene calls are TRBV7-9 and TRBJ2-7, with TRBD2 matching 7 bases. The V and J ends lost 4 bases and 0 bases, in that order; junction bases with no gene match: 0. The CDR3 totals 13 residues. Germline V gene data show CDR1 as SEHNR and CDR2 as FQNEAQ (reference sequence). CDR3 bases: TGTGCCAGCAGCTCGGGGGGCTCCTACGAGCAGTACGTC. Residues: CASSSGGSYEQYV.

The chain combines TRBV7-8 with TRBJ1-5; tentatively, D is TRBD1 (6 bases). Germline CDR1 SGHVS, CDR2 FQNEAQ. This CDR3 is 15 amino acids long. Trimming took 4 bases from V and 1 from J, leaving 11 bases between them. The CDR3 sequence: CASSSDTGSNQPQHF. The CDR3 DNA is TGTGCCAGCAGCTCAGATACAGGGAGCAATCAGCCCCAGCATTTT. Together with reference TRBV7-8 and TRBJ1-5, the CDR3 gives the full variable domain: GAGVSQSPRYKVAKRGQDVALRCDPISGHVSLFWYQQALGQGPEFLTYFQNEAQLDKSGLPSDRFFAERPEGSVSTLKIQRTQQEDSAVYLCASSSDTGSNQPQHFGDGTRLSIL.

The genes are TRBV19 and TRBJ1-5; D is perhaps TRBD1 (6 bases). The CDR3 is 15 residues long. V was pared by 3 bases and J by 5 bases, with 14 bases between. CDR1 is LNHDA and CDR2 is SQIVND in the germline V gene (reference sequence). This chain's CDR3 is CASSILGARDQPQHF. Written as DNA, the CDR3 is TGTGCCAGTAGTATTCTGGGGGCTCGAGATCAGCCCCAGCATTTT. Filled out from reference TRBV19 and TRBJ1-5, the complete variable domain reads DGGITQSPKYLFRKEGQNVTLSCEQNLNHDAMYWYRQDPGQGLRLIYYSQIVNDFQKGDIAEGYSVSREKKESFPLTVTSAQKNPTAFYLCASSILGARDQPQHFGDGTRLSIL.

The genes are TRBV6-5 and TRBJ2-1, with TRBD2 identical over 10 bases. CDR3 size: 14 residues. Germline lookup yields CDR1 MNHEY and CDR2 SVGAGI. V shed 5 bases, J shed 9 bases, and the junction held 7 bases outside the gene matches. This chain's CDR3 is CASSLSGRASEQFF. CDR3 in DNA: TGTGCCAGCAGTCTAAGCGGGAGGGCCTCTGAGCAGTTCTTC.

The rearrangement uses TRBV30 and TRBJ1-5, with D possibly matching TRBD1 (6 bases). CDR3 length: 19 amino acids. Trimming pared 2 bases from V and 0 bases from J, leaving 23 bases between. Germline V gene sequence: CDR1 GTSNPN, CDR2 SVGIG (reference sequence). Here the CDR3 reads CAWSTRSLNRENSNQPQHF. CDR3 nucleotide sequence: TGTGCCTGGAGTACCCGCTCGTTAAACAGGGAGAATAGCAATCAGCCCCAGCATTTT.

This clone was seen just once. The rearrangement links TRBV7-6 to TRBJ2-3; tentatively, D is TRBD1 (7 bases). V lost 3 bases and J 2 bases, leaving 18 bases between the germline ends. The V gene's germline CDR1 is SGHVS and CDR2 FNYEAQ. This CDR3 contains 17 residues. The CDR3 region has the DNA TGTGCCAGCAGCTTCCAGGCGGGGACAGCCTTCACAGATACGCAGTATTTT. It codes for CASSFQAGTAFTDTQYF.

Only a few counts were recorded for this clone. The chain joins TRBV5-6 to TRBJ1-2; no clear D. Germline lookup yields CDR1 SGHDT and CDR2 YYEEEE. Trimming cost V 2 bases and J 4 bases, with 15 bases left between them. The CDR3 sequence is 15 residues long. The CDR3 DNA reads TGTGCCAGCAGCTTTATGAACAGACCCCTCTATGGCTACACCTTC. It specifies CASSFMNRPLYGYTF.

V and J are TRBV28 and TRBJ1-4, with D possibly matching TRBD1 (6 bases). Germline CDR1 is MDHEN and CDR2 is SYDVKM. The V end was cut by 1 base, the J end by 3 bases, with 9 bases between. The CDR3 covers 15 residues. CDR3 amino acids: CASSLSGGPNEKLFF. CDR3 nucleotide sequence: TGTGCCAGCAGTTTATCGGGGGGCCCTAATGAAAAACTGTTTTTT.

The chain is built from TRBV11-3 and TRBJ2-5; a possible D gene is TRBD2 (6 bases). The V end was cut by 3 bases, the J end by 5 bases, with 16 bases between. Per the germline V gene, CDR1 is SGHNT and CDR2 is YENEEA. The CDR3 length is 15 residues. The CDR3 coding sequence is TGTGCCAGCAGCTTGATGCCGGGAGTTGGGGAGACCCAGTACTTC. Protein: CASSLMPGVGETQYF.

V and J are TRBV6-5 and TRBJ1-4; no clear D. The CDR3 consists of 15 residues. The germline CDR1 and CDR2 sequences are MNHEY and SVGAGI. V lost 4 bases and J 8 bases, leaving 17 bases between the germline ends. The chain's CDR3 is CASSLFAFMEEKLFF. CDR3 DNA: TGTGCCAGCAGTTTGTTTGCATTTATGGAGGAAAAACTGTTTTTT.

J is TRBJ1-2 and V is TRBV9, with TRBD1 matching 8 bases. The CDR3 consists of 15 residues. Germline CDR1 SGDLS, CDR2 YYNGEE. With V trimmed by 2 bases and J by 3 bases, 6 bases remained unmatched. CDR3 DNA: TGTGCCAGCAGCGTGGTCAGGGGGCTGGACTATGGCTACACCTTC. Protein: CASSVVRGLDYGYTF.

The chain has TRBV19 and TRBJ1-2; possible D gene TRBD1, 6 bases. The V end was cut by 7 bases, the J end by 1 base, with 16 bases between. This CDR3 region has 15 residues. Germline V lookup: CDR1 LNHDA, CDR2 SQIVND (reference sequence). In DNA form, the CDR3 reads TGTGCCAGTATGAGCGGGACATCGATTAACTATGGCTACACCTTC. This gives the protein CASMSGTSINYGYTF.

This rearrangement joins TRBV6-4 to TRBJ2-1, with D hard to call. There are 13 residues in the CDR3. Germline loops: CDR1 MRHNA, CDR2 SNTAGT. V lost 6 bases to trimming and J lost 5 bases, with 11 bases between them. CDR3 protein: CASRSQLNNEQFF. The CDR3 DNA sequence: TGTGCCAGCAGGAGCCAACTGAACAATGAGCAGTTCTTC.

This clone was seen only a few times. The rearrangement links TRBV2 to TRBJ1-2; TRBD1 matches 7 bases. The CDR3 extends over 16 amino acids. From germline, CDR1 is SNHLY and CDR2 FYNNEI. The V and J ends lost 0 bases and 8 bases, in that order; junction bases with no gene match: 12. The CDR3 region has the DNA TGTGCCAGCAGTGAAGCGGCCTCCCGACAGGGCGGCGGCTACACCTTC. It is translated as CASSEAASRQGGGYTF. The full variable domain, rest sourced from reference TRBV2 and TRBJ1-2, is EPEVTQTPSHQVTQMGQEVILRCVPISNHLYFYWYRQILGQKVEFLVSFYNNEISEKSEIFDDQFSVERPDGSNFTLKIRSTKLEDSAMYFCASSEAASRQGGGYTFGSGTRLTVV.

V and J are TRBV10-1 and TRBJ1-5; 10 bases line up with TRBD1. This CDR3 has 18 amino acids. J was trimmed by 2 bases and V by 9 bases; bases with no gene match: 16. CDR1 WNHNN and CDR2 SYGVQD come from the germline V gene (reference sequence). The CDR3 DNA reads as TGCGCCAGAGAGGGGGGGGGACAGGGGACCGTTGGCAATCAGCCCCAGCATTTT. This codes for CAREGGGQGTVGNQPQHF.

V usage is TRBV10-3 and J usage is TRBJ2-2; TRBD2 is a possible D gene (5 bases). The V end lost 7 bases, the J end lost 1 base, and 16 bases lay between the germline ends. The length of the CDR3 is 16 residues. Looked up from germline, CDR1 is ENHRY and CDR2 is SYGVKD. The CDR3 nucleotides are TGTGCCATCATGGGTGCGGGCGGGCTGAACACCGGGGAGCTGTTTTTT. Its protein product is CAIMGAGGLNTGELFF.

This clone appeared once. The CDR3 protein is CASASGSGITDTQYF. As DNA, the CDR3 is TGCGCCAGCGCGAGCGGGAGTGGGATCACAGATACGCAGTATTTT. The genes are TRBV5-1 and TRBJ2-3; 8 bases align to TRBD2. Germline V gives CDR1 SGHRS, CDR2 YFSETQ. V was clipped by 7 bases and J by 2 bases; unmatched bases: 9. This CDR3 is 15 amino acids long.

The chain employs TRBV9 and TRBJ1-1; D perhaps matches TRBD1 (6 bases). The CDR3 extends over 15 amino acids. The germline V gene encodes CDR1 SGDLS and CDR2 YYNGEE. V lost 4 bases and J lost 0, with 13 bases in between. In DNA, the CDR3 is TGTGCCAGCAGCCCCAGGACAGACCTGAACACTGAAGCTTTCTTT. As protein: CASSPRTDLNTEAFF.